This T cell receptor (beta chain) derives from a study of cytotoxic CD8 clonotypes in ibrutinib-treated CLL. Study-wide background: The cohort had about 11 relapsed/refractory and around 15 treatment-naive patients, 17 IGHV unmutated.

Target depth was 1 in 200,000 to 1 in 1 million T cells, about 10x per clonotype. Clones were read by immunoSEQ multiplex PCR, and TCRdb kept only the in-frame ones, dropping some. The sample yields about 270,000 clones, approximately 79% seen once. CDR1 SNHLY and CDR2 FYNNEI come from the germline V gene. CDR3 length: 11 residues. Trimming took off 8 bases at V and 3 bases at J, with 8 bases between the two ends. The receptor comes from a human donor with chronic lymphocytic leukemia. This specimen was PBMCs, taken at disease progression, from a patient treated with ibrutinib. The chain carries TRBV2 and TRBJ2-7; either TRBD1 or TRBD2 may fit D (5 bases each). In DNA, the CDR3 is TGTGCCAGCGGGGACGTCTACGAGCAGTACTTC. Encoded protein: CASGDVYEQYF.